This T cell receptor (beta chain) is drawn from a study of Ad26.COV2.S vaccination and SARS-CoV-2 variants. Notes on the study in general: Measurement of non-spike TCR breadth gave similar results in vaccine and placebo recipients. Greater spike-specific TCR breadth was seen in vaccine recipients than in placebo recipients. TCR breadth and depth analyses may have underestimated total T cell responses.

Details on this clone: Its target is not known.

Some clones are missing from TCRdb's copy, which holds only in-frame ones; the method was immunoSEQ multiplex PCR. The table lists around 45,000 clones, about 83% of them singletons. The TCR sequence derives from a human donor who had recovered from COVID-19. Sequencing used peripheral blood, obtained after recovery from COVID-19.

Written as DNA, the CDR3 is TGTGCCAGCAGTGTGCAACTATCCGGGACAGCCTCAAAGCAGCCCCAGCATTTT. This codes for CASSVQLSGTASKQPQHF. The chain couples TRBV28 to TRBJ1-5; TRBD1 aligns across 7 bases. In germline, CDR1 is MDHEN, CDR2 SYDVKM. The V segment lost 5 bases and the J segment 7 bases; nucleotides outside the gene matches: 20. CDR3 length: 18 amino acids.